This T cell receptor beta chain comes out of a study of cytomegalovirus exposure and HLA in healthy donors. Germline values: CDR1 LGHNA, CDR2 YSLEER. The CDR3 is 15 amino acids. Trimming stripped 1 base from V and 7 bases from J, with 11 bases between. This clone was counted only a few times. The primer mix had 60 Vbeta and 13 Jbeta primers. Sequencing was performed with immunoSEQ multiplex PCR; in TCRdb, only in-frame clones are kept and a portion is missing. Of approximately 130,000 clones listed, about four fifths are singletons. What was sequenced was PBMCs. The clonotype comes from a man younger than 35 in good health and CMV-seronegative. The chain couples TRBV4-3 to TRBJ1-6; perhaps TRBD1 as D (6 bases). CDR3 nucleotides: TGCGCCAGCAGCCAAGGGACAGAGATAAATTCACCCCTCCACTTT. It yields the protein CASSQGTEINSPLHF.